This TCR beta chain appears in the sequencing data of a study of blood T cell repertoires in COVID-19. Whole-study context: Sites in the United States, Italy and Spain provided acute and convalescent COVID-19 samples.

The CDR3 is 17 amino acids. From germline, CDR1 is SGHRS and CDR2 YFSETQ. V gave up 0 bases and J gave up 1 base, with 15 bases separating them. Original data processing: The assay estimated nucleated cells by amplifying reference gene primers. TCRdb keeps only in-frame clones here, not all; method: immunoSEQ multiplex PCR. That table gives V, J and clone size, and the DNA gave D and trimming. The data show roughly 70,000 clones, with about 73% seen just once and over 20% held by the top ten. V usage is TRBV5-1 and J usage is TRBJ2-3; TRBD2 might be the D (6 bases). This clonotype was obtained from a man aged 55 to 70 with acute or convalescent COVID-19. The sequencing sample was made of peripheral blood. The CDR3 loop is CASSLGPVGGGTDTQYF. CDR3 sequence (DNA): TGCGCCAGCAGCTTGGGCCCCGTGGGGGGAGGCACAGATACGCAGTATTTT.